This record covers a single T cell receptor beta chain. Its recognized antigen is unknown. Base qualities are not provided; no much larger clone lies one nucleotide away. This sample is drawn from a study of T cell repertoires in cytomegalovirus infection (dated by TCRdb to between 2019 and 2020). For context, the study as a whole: Peptide stimulations targeted recently identified HLA-C-restricted CMV epitopes, whose presentation resists viral immunomodulation, together with well-studied HLA-B-restricted epitopes. Donor HLA type was relevant to the analysis, because carriage of CMV infection together with the matching HLA type was indicated by public TCR beta signatures. General conclusions and limits of the study: The ex vivo response was dominated by HLA-C-restricted CMV-specific TCR beta clonotypes, which also provided the single most frequent clonotype in two of eight donors. In both this cohort and an independent cohort of 300 to 450 donors, the cumulative frequency of public TCR beta family members distinguished carriers of CMV infection plus the relevant HLA type.

TCRdb lists the instrument as Illumina HiSeq 1500. TCRdb's own reprocessing of the public reads used fastp at Q25 and MiXCR and kept productive beta chains. Identical CDR3 proteins give one entry, which carries the most common genes and DNA. For this sample there are around 710,000 distinct CDR3 sequences; 25% to 30% appear just once. The ten most abundant clones make up roughly 13% of the sample. According to the study, the label for this sample's treatment or condition signals: in vitro stimulation with specific CMV peptide epitopes to enrich CMV-specific T cells. The sample in question was cultured CD8+ T cells from PBMCs, obtained from culture after CMV antigen stimulation. This TCR was recovered from a human donor in good health (CMV status not recorded). Some clones in this sample may be carry-over from other donors' samples.

The DNA sequence follows: TGTGCCAGCAGCTTAGATATGGTGAGGGCTTTCTTT. Its translation reads: CASSLDMVRAFF. The sequence is built from TRBV11-2 and TRBJ1-1; the D gene identity is not certain. The trim is 0 bases for V and 11 bases for J, with a gap of 10 bases between the germline ends. The CDR3 runs 12 amino acids, cysteine and phenylalanine included. The entry retains the CDR3 DNA only, 36 bases that are in frame from base 1. From the germline V gene, CDR1 is SGHAT and CDR2 is FQNNGV.